Listed here is a single TCR beta chain. This CDR3 contains 15 residues. The V gene lost 3 bases and the J gene lost 11 bases, with 22 bases spanning the gap. CDR1 and CDR2 (germline): MDHEN, SYDVKM. Sequencing was performed with immunoSEQ multiplex PCR; in TCRdb, only in-frame clones are kept and a portion is missing. This table has a few hundred thousand clones, around 89% appearing once. Participants spanned ages about 18 to 90 years and resided in 20 to 30 US areas. These data belong to a study of blood T cell repertoires in COVID-19. The chain combines TRBV28 with TRBJ1-1; D is undetermined. Sequencing input: PBMCs or T cells enriched from blood (not recorded which). The sequence came from a woman under 30 who had recovered from COVID-19. The CDR3 sequence: CASSLEAGFSSGAFF. As DNA, the CDR3 is TGTGCCAGCAGTTTGGAGGCCGGGTTCTCGTCGGGGGCTTTCTTT.